The T cell receptor beta chain described here comes from a study of cytomegalovirus exposure and HLA in healthy donors. Looking at the study overall: Of all 400 or so donors who were genotyped, 70% to 85% belonged to the Caucasian-associated ancestry cluster. Overall study findings and caveats: A later analysis revealed that TCR association rates differed between HLA loci, peaking at DRB1 and bottoming out at HLA-C.

As regards this clone: Its antigen is not known.

The junction had 12 bases not matched to a gene; V was cut back by 5 bases and J by 1 base. The CDR3 covers 17 residues. Germline CDR1 reads KGHSH; CDR2 reads LQKENI. The donors, nominally healthy at sampling, likely had unrecorded immune exposures. Researchers ran the PCR with 60 Vbeta and 13 Jbeta primers. Generated by immunoSEQ multiplex PCR, the TCRdb table keeps only in-frame clones and is missing some. Across some 30,000 clones, the top ten clones capture roughly 3.5% of the sample. The chain couples TRBV18 to TRBJ2-5; 8 bases match TRBD2. The clonotype was recovered from a man aged 35 to 55 in good health and CMV-seronegative. Sequencing was performed on PBMCs. CDR3 nucleotides: TGTGCCAGCTCAATTCTAGCGGGCGGGGTTACCCAAGAGACCCAGTACTTC. Translation gives CASSILAGGVTQETQYF.